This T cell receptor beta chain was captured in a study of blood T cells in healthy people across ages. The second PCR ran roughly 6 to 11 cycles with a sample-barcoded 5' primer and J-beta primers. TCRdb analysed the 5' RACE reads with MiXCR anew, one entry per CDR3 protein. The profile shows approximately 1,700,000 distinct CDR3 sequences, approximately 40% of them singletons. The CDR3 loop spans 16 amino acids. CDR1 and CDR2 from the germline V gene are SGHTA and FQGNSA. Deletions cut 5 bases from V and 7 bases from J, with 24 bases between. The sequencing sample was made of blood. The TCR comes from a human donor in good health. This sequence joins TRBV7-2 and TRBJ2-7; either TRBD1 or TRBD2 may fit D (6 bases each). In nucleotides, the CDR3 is TGTGCCAGCAGCGGTCGGGGGCTAGGAGCTTCTTATGAGCAGTACTTC. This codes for CASSGRGLGASYEQYF. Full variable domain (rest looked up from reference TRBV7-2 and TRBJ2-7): GAGVSQSPSNKVTEKGKDVELRCDPISGHTALYWYRQSLGQGLEFLIYFQGNSAPDKSGLPSDRFSAERTGGSVSTLTIQRTQQEDSAVYLCASSGRGLGASYEQYFGPGTRLTVT.